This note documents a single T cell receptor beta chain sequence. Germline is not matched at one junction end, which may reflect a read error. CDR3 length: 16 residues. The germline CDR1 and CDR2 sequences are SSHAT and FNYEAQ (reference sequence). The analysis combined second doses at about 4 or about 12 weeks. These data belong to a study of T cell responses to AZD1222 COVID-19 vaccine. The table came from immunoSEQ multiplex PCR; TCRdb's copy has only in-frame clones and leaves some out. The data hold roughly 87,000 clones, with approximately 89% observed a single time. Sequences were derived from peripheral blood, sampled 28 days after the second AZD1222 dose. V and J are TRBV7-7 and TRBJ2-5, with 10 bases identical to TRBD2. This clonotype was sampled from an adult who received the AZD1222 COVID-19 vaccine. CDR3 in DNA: TGTGCTAGCAGCCCTAGCTCTAGCGGGGGCCATGAGACCCAGTACTTC. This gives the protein CASSPSSSGGHETQYF.